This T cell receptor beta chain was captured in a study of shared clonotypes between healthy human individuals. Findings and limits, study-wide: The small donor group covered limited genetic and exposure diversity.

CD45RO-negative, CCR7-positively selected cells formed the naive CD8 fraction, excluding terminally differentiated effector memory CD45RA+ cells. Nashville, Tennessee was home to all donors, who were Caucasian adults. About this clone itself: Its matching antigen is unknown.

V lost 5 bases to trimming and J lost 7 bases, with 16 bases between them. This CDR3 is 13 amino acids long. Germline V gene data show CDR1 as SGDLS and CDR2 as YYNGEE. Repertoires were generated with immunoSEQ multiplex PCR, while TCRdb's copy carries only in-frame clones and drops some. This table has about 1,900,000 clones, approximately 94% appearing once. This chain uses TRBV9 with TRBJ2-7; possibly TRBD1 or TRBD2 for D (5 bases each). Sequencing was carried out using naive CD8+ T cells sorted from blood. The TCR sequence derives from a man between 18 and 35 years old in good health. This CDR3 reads CASSSGPGREQYF. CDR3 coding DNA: TGTGCCAGCAGTTCCGGACCGGGACGGGAGCAGTACTTC.